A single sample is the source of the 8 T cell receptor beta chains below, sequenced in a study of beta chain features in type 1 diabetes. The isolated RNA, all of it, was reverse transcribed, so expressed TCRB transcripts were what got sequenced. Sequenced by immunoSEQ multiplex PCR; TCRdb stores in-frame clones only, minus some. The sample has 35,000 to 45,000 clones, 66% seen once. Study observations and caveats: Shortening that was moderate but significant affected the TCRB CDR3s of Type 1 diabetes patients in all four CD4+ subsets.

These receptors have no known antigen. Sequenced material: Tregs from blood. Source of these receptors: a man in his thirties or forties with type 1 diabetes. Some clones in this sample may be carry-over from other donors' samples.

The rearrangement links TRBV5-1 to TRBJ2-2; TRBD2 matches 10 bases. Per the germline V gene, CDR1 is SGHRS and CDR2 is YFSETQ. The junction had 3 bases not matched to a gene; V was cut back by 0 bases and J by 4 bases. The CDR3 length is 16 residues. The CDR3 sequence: CASSLGTSGGTGELFF. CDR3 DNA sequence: TGCGCCAGCAGCTTGGGGACTAGCGGTGGCACCGGGGAGCTGTTTTTT.

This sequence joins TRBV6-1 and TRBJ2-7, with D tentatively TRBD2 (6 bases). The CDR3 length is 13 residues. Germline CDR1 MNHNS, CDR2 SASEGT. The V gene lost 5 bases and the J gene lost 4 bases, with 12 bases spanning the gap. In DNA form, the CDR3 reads TGTGCCAGCAGTTCCCCAGGAGGGTACGAGCAGTACTTC. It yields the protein CASSSPGGYEQYF.

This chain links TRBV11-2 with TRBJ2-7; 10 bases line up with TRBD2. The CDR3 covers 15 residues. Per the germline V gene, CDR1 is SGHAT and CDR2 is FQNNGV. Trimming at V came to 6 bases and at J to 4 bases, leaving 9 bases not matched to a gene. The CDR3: CASSLILAGVYEQYF. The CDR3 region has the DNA TGTGCCAGCAGTCTAATTCTAGCGGGGGTATACGAGCAGTACTTC.

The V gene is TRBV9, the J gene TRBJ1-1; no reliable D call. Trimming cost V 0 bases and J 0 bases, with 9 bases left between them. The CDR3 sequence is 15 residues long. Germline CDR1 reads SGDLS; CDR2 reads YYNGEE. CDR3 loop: CASSVGGTLNTEAFF. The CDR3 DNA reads TGTGCCAGCAGCGTAGGCGGCACTTTGAACACTGAAGCTTTCTTT.

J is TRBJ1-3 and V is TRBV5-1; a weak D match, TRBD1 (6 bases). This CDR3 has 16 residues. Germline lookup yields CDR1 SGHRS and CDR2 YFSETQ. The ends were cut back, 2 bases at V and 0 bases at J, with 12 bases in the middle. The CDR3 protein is CASSFAGTNSGNTIYF. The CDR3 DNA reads TGCGCCAGCAGCTTCGCCGGGACAAACTCTGGAAACACCATATATTTT.

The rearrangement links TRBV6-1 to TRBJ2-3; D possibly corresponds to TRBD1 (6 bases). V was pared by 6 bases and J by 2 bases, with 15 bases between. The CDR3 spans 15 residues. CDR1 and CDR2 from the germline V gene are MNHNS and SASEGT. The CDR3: CASRTGTLYTDTQYF. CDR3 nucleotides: TGTGCCAGCAGGACCGGGACACTATACACAGATACGCAGTATTTT.

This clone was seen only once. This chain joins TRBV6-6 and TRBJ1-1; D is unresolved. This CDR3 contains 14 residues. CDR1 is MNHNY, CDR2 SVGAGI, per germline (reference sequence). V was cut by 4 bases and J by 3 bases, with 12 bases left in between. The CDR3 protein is CASSWVAGDTEAFF. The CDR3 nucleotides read TGTGCCAGCAGTTGGGTGGCAGGTGACACTGAAGCTTTCTTT.

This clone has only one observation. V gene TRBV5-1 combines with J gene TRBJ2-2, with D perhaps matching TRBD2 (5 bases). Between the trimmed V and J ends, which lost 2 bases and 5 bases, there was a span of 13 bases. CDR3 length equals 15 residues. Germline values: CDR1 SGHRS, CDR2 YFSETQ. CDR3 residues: CASSLGNTGTGELFF. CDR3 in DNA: TGCGCCAGCAGCTTAGGAAACACGGGGACCGGGGAGCTGTTTTTT.